This record covers a single T cell receptor (beta chain). The data derive from a study of blood T cells in healthy people across ages. Alongside a J-beta primer mix, a sample-barcoded 5' primer served in a second PCR lasting about 7 to 11 cycles. Each CDR3 protein gets one entry after TCRdb re-called the 5' RACE reads with MiXCR. The sample records more than 900,000 distinct CDR3 sequences, around 29% being singletons. The V gene's germline CDR1 is SGHAT and CDR2 FQNNGV. The V end was cut by 5 bases, the J end by 2 bases, with 15 bases between. The CDR3 length is 15 residues. These same data were also listed under a study on T cells of mothers and their children.

The sample taken for sequencing was blood. The chain uses TRBV11-2 and TRBJ1-2, with D unresolved. The TCR was taken from a woman aged 40 to 50 in good health. The chain's CDR3 is CASSPDWTSNYGYTF. The CDR3 region has the DNA TGTGCCAGCAGCCCCGACTGGACCTCAAACTATGGCTACACCTTC.